The rows below give T cell receptor beta chains drawn from one sample of a study of cytomegalovirus exposure and HLA in healthy donors. Here immunoSEQ multiplex PCR was the method, and the copy in TCRdb shows in-frame clones only, minus some. The sample has over 100,000 clones, approximately 74% seen once. Input material: PBMCs. Receptors were obtained from a male donor in good health and CMV-seronegative. Both conserved end residues are part of each CDR3. D genes are given only for firm matches. Only some rows state a clone size, as once, few, many or a class for expanded clones.

D | size | J | V | CDR3 | DNA
TRBD1 | NA | TRBJ2-7 | TRBV5-1 | CASSSGTGYEQYF | TGCGCCAGCAGCTCCGGGACAGGTTACGAGCAGTACTTC
NA | NA | TRBJ1-5 | TRBV18 | CASSYDNSVQPQHF | TGTGCCAGCTCATACGACAATTCGGTTCAGCCCCAGCATTTT
TRBD1 | few | TRBJ2-2 | TRBV15 | CATSRDRQGTGELFF | TGTGCCACCAGCAGGGACAGGCAGGGCACCGGGGAGCTGTTTTTT
NA | NA | TRBJ1-2 | TRBV7-2 | CASSPFVGNYGYTF | TGTGCCAGCAGCCCGTTTGTCGGTAACTATGGCTACACCTTC
TRBD2 | few | TRBJ2-1 | TRBV7-9 | CASSSLAGGPYNEQFF | TGTGCCAGCAGCTCACTAGCGGGCGGACCCTACAATGAGCAGTTCTTC
NA | NA | TRBJ2-5 | TRBV5-1 | CASSPDSRETQYF | TGCGCCAGCAGTCCTGACAGTCGGGAGACCCAGTACTTC
NA | NA | TRBJ2-2 | TRBV7-9 | CANSMDYTNTGELFF | TGTGCCAACTCAATGGACTACACGAACACCGGGGAGCTGTTTTTT
NA | NA | TRBJ1-5 | TRBV6-5 | CASSYSRRGDQPQHF | TGTGCCAGCAGTTACTCGAGGAGGGGAGATCAGCCCCAGCATTTT
TRBD2 | NA | TRBJ2-1 | TRBV13 | CASSSGLAGGLEDNEQFF | TGTGCCAGCAGCTCCGGACTAGCGGGAGGCCTTGAGGACAATGAGCAGTTCTTC
NA | NA | TRBJ1-1 | TRBV18 | CASSEGRNTEAFF | TGTGCCAGCTCGGAGGGGCGAAACACTGAAGCTTTCTTT
TRBD1 | NA | TRBJ1-2 | TRBV7-9 | CASSLDREVDGYTF | TGTGCCAGCAGCTTGGACAGGGAAGTGGATGGCTACACCTTC
NA | few | TRBJ1-1 | TRBV29-1 | CSVIGRRLEAFF | TGCAGCGTGATAGGCAGAAGACTCGAAGCTTTCTTT
NA | NA | TRBJ2-2 | TRBV25-1 | CASTSHTGELFF | TGTGCCAGCACGTCTCACACCGGGGAGCTGTTTTTT
TRBD1 | NA | TRBJ2-2 | TRBV29-1 | CSVETTGTAMGELFF | TGCAGCGTTGAAACGACCGGGACAGCTATGGGGGAGCTGTTTTTT
NA | few | TRBJ2-1 | TRBV5-1 | CASSLDGSYNEQFF | TGCGCCAGCAGCTTGGACGGCTCCTACAATGAGCAGTTCTTC
NA | few | TRBJ1-3 | TRBV29-1 | CSVAGNPGNTIYF | TGCAGCGTTGCCGGGAACCCTGGAAACACCATATATTTT
TRBD1 | once | TRBJ2-2 | TRBV28 | CASSTGQVELFF | TGTGCCAGCAGCACTGGACAGGTGGAGCTGTTTTTT
NA | once | TRBJ2-7 | TRBV7-9 | CASEDSSYEQYF | TGTGCCAGCGAGGACAGTTCCTACGAGCAGTACTTC
TRBD1 | few | TRBJ2-3 | TRBV28 | CASSSTGADTQYF | TGTGCCAGCAGTTCCACAGGGGCAGATACGCAGTATTTT
NA | NA | TRBJ1-6 | TRBV4-1 | CASSQDWGGVNSPLHF | TGCGCCAGCAGCCAAGACTGGGGGGGCGTGAATTCACCCCTCCACTTT
TRBD2 | few | TRBJ2-1 | TRBV29-1 | CSGGLAGGNEQFF | TGCAGCGGGGGACTAGCGGGAGGGAATGAGCAGTTCTTC
NA | NA | TRBJ1-5 | TRBV6-1 | CASSASGISNQPQHF | TGTGCCAGCAGTGCTTCAGGGATCAGCAATCAGCCCCAGCATTTT
TRBD1 | NA | TRBJ1-2 | TRBV30 | CAWSGTGTNYGYTF | TGTGCCTGGAGTGGGACAGGGACCAACTATGGCTACACCTTC
NA | NA | TRBJ1-2 | TRBV18 | CASSLDRSYGYTF | TGTGCCAGCTCACTAGACAGGTCTTATGGCTACACCTTC
TRBD2 | NA | TRBJ2-3 | TRBV27 | CASSFPAGGSDTQYF | TGTGCCAGCAGTTTCCCAGCGGGGGGTTCAGATACGCAGTATTTT
NA | NA | TRBJ2-1 | TRBV7-6 | CASSTPGWGPGDNEQFF | TGTGCCAGCAGCACCCCGGGATGGGGGCCAGGGGACAATGAGCAGTTCTTC
TRBD1 | NA | TRBJ1-6 | TRBV30 | CAWSVGTGNLSPLHF | TGTGCCTGGAGTGTAGGGACAGGGAACTTGTCACCCCTCCACTTT
TRBD2 | NA | TRBJ2-5 | TRBV7-2 | CASRPRLAGGETQYF | TGTGCCAGCAGGCCTCGCCTAGCGGGAGGGGAGACCCAGTACTTC
TRBD1 | few | TRBJ1-5 | TRBV5-1 | CASSLQGWPDQPQHF | TGCGCCAGCAGCTTACAGGGGTGGCCCGATCAGCCCCAGCATTTT
TRBD1 | NA | TRBJ2-1 | TRBV11-1 | CASSRGTGDYNEQFF | TGTGCCAGCAGCCGCGGGACAGGAGATTACAATGAGCAGTTCTTC
NA | NA | TRBJ1-3 | TRBV18 | CASSQTRVSGNTIYF | TGTGCCAGCTCACAAACGAGGGTCTCTGGAAACACCATATATTTT